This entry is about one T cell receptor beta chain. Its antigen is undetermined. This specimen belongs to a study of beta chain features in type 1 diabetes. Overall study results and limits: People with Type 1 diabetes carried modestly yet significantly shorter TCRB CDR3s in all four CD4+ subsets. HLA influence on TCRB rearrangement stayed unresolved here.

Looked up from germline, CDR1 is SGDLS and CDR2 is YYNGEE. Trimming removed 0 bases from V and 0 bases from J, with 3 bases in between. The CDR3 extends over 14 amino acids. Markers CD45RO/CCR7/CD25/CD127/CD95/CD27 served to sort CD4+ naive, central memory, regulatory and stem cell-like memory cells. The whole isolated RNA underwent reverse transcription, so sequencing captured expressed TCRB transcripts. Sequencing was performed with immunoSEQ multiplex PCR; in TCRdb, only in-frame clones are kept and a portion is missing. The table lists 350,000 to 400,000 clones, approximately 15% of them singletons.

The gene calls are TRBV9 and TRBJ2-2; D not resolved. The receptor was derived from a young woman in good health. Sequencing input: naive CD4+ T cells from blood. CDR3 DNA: TGTGCCAGCAGCGTAGGGCCGAACACCGGGGAGCTGTTTTTT. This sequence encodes CASSVGPNTGELFF.